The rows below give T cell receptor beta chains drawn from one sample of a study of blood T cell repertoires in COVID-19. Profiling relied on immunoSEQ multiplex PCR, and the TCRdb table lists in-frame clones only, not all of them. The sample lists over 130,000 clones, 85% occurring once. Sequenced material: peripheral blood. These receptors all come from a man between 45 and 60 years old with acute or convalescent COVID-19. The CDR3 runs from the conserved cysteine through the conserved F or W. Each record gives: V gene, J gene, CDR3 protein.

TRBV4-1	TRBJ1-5	CASSQERQRNQPQHF
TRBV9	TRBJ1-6	CASSVTGEGMGTLHF
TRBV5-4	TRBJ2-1	CASSLGLYNEQFF
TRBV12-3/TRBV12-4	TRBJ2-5	CASRLGRQETQYF
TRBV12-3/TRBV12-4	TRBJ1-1	CATKRQPEAFF
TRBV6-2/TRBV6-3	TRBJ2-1	CASSREGLAGGGEQFF
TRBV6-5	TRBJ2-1	CASRDYTYNEQFF
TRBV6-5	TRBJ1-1	CASDLQSAEAFF
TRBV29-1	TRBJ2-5	CSVVFSAGLQETQYF
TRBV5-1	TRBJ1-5	CASSLAGTGNQPQHF
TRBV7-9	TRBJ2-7	CASSEGTSSYEQYF
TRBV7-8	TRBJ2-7	CASSLGRQGGEQYF
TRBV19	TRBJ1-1	CASSLRGLNTEAFF
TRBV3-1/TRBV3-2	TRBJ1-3	CASSLIPPQEGNTIYF
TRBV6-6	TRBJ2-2	CASGGTGELFF
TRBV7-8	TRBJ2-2	CASSLGGRPPGELFF
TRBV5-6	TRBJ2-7	CASSLGTLAGRSYEQYF